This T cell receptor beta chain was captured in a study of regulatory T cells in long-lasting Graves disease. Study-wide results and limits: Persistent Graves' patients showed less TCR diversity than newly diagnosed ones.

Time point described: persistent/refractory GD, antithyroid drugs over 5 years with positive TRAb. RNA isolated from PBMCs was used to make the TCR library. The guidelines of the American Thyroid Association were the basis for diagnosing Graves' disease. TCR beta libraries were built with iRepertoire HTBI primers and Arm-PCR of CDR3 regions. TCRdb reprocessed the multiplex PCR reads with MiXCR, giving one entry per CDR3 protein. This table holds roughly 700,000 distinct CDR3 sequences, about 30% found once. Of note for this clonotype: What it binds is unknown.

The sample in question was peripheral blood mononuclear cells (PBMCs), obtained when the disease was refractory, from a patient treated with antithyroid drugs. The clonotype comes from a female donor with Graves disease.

As DNA, the CDR3 is TGCAGTGCTAGAGATTACAGTGGGCGGGAGGGCGGAAAGACCCAGTACTTC. Its protein product is CSARDYSGREGGKTQYF. V is TRBV20-1 and J is TRBJ2-5, with 9 bases identical to TRBD2. The germline V gene has CDR1 DFQATT and CDR2 SNEGSKA (reference sequence). CDR3 length equals 17 residues. Trimming took 0 bases from V and 6 from J; bases not matched to a gene: 14.